The 17 T cell receptor beta chains given below trace back to one sample, sequenced in a study of CD8+ T cells in alopecia areata. Investigators isolated RNA and reverse transcribed it into cDNA to act as the sequencing template. Clones were sequenced by immunoSEQ multiplex PCR, and TCRdb holds only the in-frame ones, with some missing. The sample has 100,000 to 120,000 clones, 59% seen once. Sequencing input: CD8+ T cells sorted from blood. Source of these receptors: a human donor in good health.

Only a few counts were recorded for this clone. This chain uses TRBV2 with TRBJ1-2, with 9 nucleotides matching TRBD1. Germline V lookup: CDR1 SNHLY, CDR2 FYNNEI. The V segment lost 3 bases and the J segment 3 bases; nucleotides outside the gene matches: 2. The CDR3 is made up of 14 amino acids. CDR3 DNA sequence: TGTGCCAGCAGTGAGTGGACAGGGGACTATGGCTACACCTTC. Amino acid sequence: CASSEWTGDYGYTF. The variable domain in full, completed from reference TRBV2 and TRBJ1-2, reads EPEVTQTPSHQVTQMGQEVILRCVPISNHLYFYWYRQILGQKVEFLVSFYNNEISEKSEIFDDQFSVERPDGSNFTLKIRSTKLEDSAMYFCASSEWTGDYGYTFGSGTRLTVV.

This sequence joins TRBV6-6 and TRBJ2-1; tentative D call: TRBD2 (5 bases). V was clipped by 3 bases and J by 8 bases, with 14 bases between them. Germline values: CDR1 MNHNY, CDR2 SVGAGI (reference sequence). The CDR3 totals 14 residues. In DNA, the CDR3 is TGTGCCAGCAGTTATCGTTTCGGGAATGATGAGCAGTTCTTC. This encodes CASSYRFGNDEQFF.

The chain carries TRBV28 and TRBJ2-5; 9 bases fit TRBD2. The CDR3 runs to 16 residues. CDR1 is MDHEN, CDR2 SYDVKM, per germline. The V segment lost 5 bases and the J segment 1 base; nucleotides outside the gene matches: 8. The CDR3, as DNA: TGTGCCAGCAGTATACGTTTTAGCGGGGGCCAAGAGACCCAGTACTTC. Translation gives CASSIRFSGGQETQYF.

The genes are TRBV11-2 and TRBJ2-7, with 8 bases that match TRBD1. The J segment lost 2 bases and the V segment lost 5 bases, leaving 8 bases of the junction unmatched. CDR1 is SGHAT and CDR2 is FQNNGV in the germline V gene. This CDR3 is 15 amino acids long. For the CDR3, the DNA is TGTGCCAGCAGCCCATCCGGGACAGGAACCTACGAGCAGTACTTC. It yields the protein CASSPSGTGTYEQYF.

This clone was detected a few times. This chain joins TRBV4-1 and TRBJ2-1; weak D call: TRBD2 (5 bases). Germline CDR1 MGHRA, CDR2 YSYEKL. CDR3 size: 16 residues. Trimming removed 0 bases at V and 8 bases at J, with 17 bases between. In nucleotides, the CDR3 is TGCGCCAGCAGCCAAGAAGCGGCCGGTCCTGACGATGAGCAGTTCTTC. Its protein is CASSQEAAGPDDEQFF.

The chain carries TRBV29-1 and TRBJ2-1; 13 bases align to TRBD2. CDR1 and CDR2 (germline): SQVTM, ANQGSEA. The CDR3 length is 15 residues. V shed 7 bases, J shed 4 bases, and the junction held 7 bases outside the gene matches. This CDR3 is CSALALAGGYNEQFF. CDR3 nucleotide sequence: TGCAGCGCCCTAGCACTAGCGGGGGGGTACAATGAGCAGTTCTTC.

The V gene is TRBV5-1, the J gene TRBJ2-3, with D unclear. Germline V CDR1 and CDR2: SGHRS, YFSETQ. Trimming removed 2 bases from V and 4 bases from J, with 8 bases in between. This CDR3 contains 13 residues. The CDR3 sequence is CASSLGRADTQYF. The CDR3 DNA is TGCGCCAGCAGCTTAGGTAGGGCAGATACGCAGTATTTT.

V and J are TRBV30 and TRBJ2-3; 8 bases map to TRBD2. This CDR3 comprises 16 residues. V was pared by 4 bases and J by 7 bases, with 16 bases of the junction left unmatched. Germline lookup yields CDR1 GTSNPN and CDR2 SVGIG (reference sequence). The DNA of the CDR3 is TGTGCCTGGAAAACTGGGGGTAGCGGGGAGTTGCATACGCAGTATTTT. Protein product: CAWKTGGSGELHTQYF.

This clone was picked up many times. This may come from a read error, since a much larger clone is one base off. Other DNA variants within this sample encode the same CDR3. V usage is TRBV7-9 and J usage is TRBJ1-5, with D possibly being TRBD1 (6 bases). This CDR3 region has 14 residues. The germline CDR1 and CDR2 sequences are SEHNR and FQNEAQ (reference sequence). V was pared by 5 bases and J by 1 base, with 9 bases between. The CDR3 region is CASSLGQSNQPQHF. The CDR3 bases are TGTGCCAGCAGCCTAGGACAGAGCAATCAGCCCCAGCATTTT.

Here the CDR3 reads CASSWDRVPYEQYF. The CDR3 region has the DNA TGTGCCAGCAGCTGGGACAGGGTGCCCTACGAGCAGTACTTC. This sequence joins TRBV5-6 and TRBJ2-7; TRBD1 matches at 9 bases. After removal of 3 bases from V and 2 bases from J, the junction contained 3 bases not matched to a gene. CDR1 is SGHDT, CDR2 YYEEEE, per germline. There are 14 residues in the CDR3.

The chain links TRBV13 to TRBJ1-1, with no clear D. CDR3 length: 11 amino acids. Looked up from germline, CDR1 is PRHDT and CDR2 is FYEKMQ (reference sequence). The V end was cut by 2 bases, the J end by 10 bases, with 8 bases between. Here the CDR3 reads CASSLLEGAFF. The CDR3 nucleotides are TGTGCCAGCAGCTTACTCGAAGGAGCTTTCTTT.

This clone showed up just a few times. This chain links TRBV29-1 with TRBJ2-7, with 7 bases aligning to TRBD1. The germline CDR1 and CDR2 sequences are SQVTM and ANQGSEA. CDR3 length: 13 amino acids. Germline trimming cut 3 bases from V and 4 bases from J; bases unmatched to any gene: 6. As DNA, the CDR3 is TGCAGCGTTGACTTGGGCAGGGGGTACGAGCAGTACTTC. Amino acid sequence: CSVDLGRGYEQYF.

The rearrangement joins TRBV25-1 to TRBJ1-5; D uncertain. V was cut by 2 bases and J by 2 bases, with 4 bases left in between. Germline CDR1 and CDR2: MGHDK and SYGVNS. CDR3 length equals 13 residues. CDR3 sequence reads: CASSERGNQPQHF. The CDR3 nucleotides are TGTGCCAGCAGTGAACGGGGCAATCAGCCCCAGCATTTT.

This clone has a handful of counts. The genes are TRBV10-3 and TRBJ2-5; TRBD1 might be the D (6 bases). Deletions cut 3 bases from V and 2 bases from J, with 16 bases between. Per the germline V gene, CDR1 is ENHRY and CDR2 is SYGVKD. This CDR3 has 16 amino acids. The CDR3 reads CAISEGSTGLQETQYF. CDR3 in DNA: TGTGCCATCAGTGAAGGTTCGACAGGCCTACAAGAGACCCAGTACTTC.

V usage is TRBV9 and J usage is TRBJ2-2, with a possible D match to TRBD2 (6 bases). V was pared by 3 bases and J by 1 base, with 28 bases between. The CDR3 sequence is 21 residues long. CDR1 and CDR2 (germline): SGDLS, YYNGEE. The CDR3 sequence: CASSERDVMAHRGWNTGELFF. CDR3 DNA sequence: TGTGCCAGCAGCGAGAGGGATGTGATGGCTCATCGGGGGTGGAACACCGGGGAGCTGTTTTTT. The full variable domain, completed using reference TRBV9 and TRBJ2-2, is DSGVTQTPKHLITATGQRVTLRCSPRSGDLSVYWYQQSLDQGLQFLIQYYNGEERAKGNILERFSAQQFPDLHSELNLSSLELGDSALYFCASSERDVMAHRGWNTGELFFGEGSRLTVL.

V gene TRBV7-9 combines with J gene TRBJ1-5, with TRBD1 identical over 7 bases. V lost 4 bases, J lost 6 bases, and 6 bases stayed unmatched. The CDR3 is made up of 14 amino acids. The germline V gene has CDR1 SEHNR and CDR2 FQNEAQ (reference sequence). CDR3 sequence reads: CASSSDRTGQPQHF. The CDR3 nucleotides read TGTGCCAGCAGCTCGGACAGGACGGGTCAGCCCCAGCATTTT.

This clone appeared once. The chain combines TRBV19 with TRBJ1-1, with TRBD1 as a possible D gene (5 bases). CDR3 length: 12 residues. Germline V lookup: CDR1 LNHDA, CDR2 SQIVND (reference sequence). V dropped 4 bases and J dropped 8 bases, with 11 bases sitting between them. This CDR3 reads CASSTGLKEAFF. Here the CDR3 DNA reads TGTGCCAGTAGTACGGGACTAAAGGAAGCTTTCTTT.